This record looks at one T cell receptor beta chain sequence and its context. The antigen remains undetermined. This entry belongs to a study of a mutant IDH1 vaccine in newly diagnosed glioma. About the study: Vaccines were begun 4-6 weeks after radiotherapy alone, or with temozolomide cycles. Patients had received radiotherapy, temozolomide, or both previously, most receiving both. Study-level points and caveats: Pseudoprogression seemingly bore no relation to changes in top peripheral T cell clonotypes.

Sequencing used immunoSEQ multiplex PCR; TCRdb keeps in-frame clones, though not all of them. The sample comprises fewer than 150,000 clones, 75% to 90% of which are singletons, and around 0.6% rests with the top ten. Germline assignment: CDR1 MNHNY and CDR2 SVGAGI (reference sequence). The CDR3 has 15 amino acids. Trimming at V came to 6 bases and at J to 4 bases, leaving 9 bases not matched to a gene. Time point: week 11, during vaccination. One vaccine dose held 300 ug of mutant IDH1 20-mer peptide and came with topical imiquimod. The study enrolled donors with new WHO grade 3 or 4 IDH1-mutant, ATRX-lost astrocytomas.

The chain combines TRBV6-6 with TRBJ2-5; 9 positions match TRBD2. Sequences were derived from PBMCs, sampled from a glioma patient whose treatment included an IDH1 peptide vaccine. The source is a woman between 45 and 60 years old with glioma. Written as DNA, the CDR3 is TGTGCCAGCAGCCCGGGACTAGCAGTTAGAGAGACCCAGTACTTC. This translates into CASSPGLAVRETQYF.